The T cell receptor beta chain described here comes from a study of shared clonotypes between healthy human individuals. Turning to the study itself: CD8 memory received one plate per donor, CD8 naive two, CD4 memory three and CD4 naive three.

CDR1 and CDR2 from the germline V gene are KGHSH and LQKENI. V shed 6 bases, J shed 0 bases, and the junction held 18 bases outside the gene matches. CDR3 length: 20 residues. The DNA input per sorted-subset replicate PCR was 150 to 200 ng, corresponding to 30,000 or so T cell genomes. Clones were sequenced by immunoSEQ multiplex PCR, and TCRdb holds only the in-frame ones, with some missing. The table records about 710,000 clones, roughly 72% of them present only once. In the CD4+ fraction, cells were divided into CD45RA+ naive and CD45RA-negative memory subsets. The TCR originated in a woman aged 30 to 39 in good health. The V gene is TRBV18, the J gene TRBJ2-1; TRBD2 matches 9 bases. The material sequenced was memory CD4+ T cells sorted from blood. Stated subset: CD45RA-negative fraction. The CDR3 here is CASSSQRLAELKSSYNEQFF. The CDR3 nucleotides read TGTGCCAGCTCTTCACAAAGACTAGCGGAGCTGAAGAGCTCCTACAATGAGCAGTTCTTC.